A selection of T cell receptor beta chains follows, all from one sample in a study of OX40 agonist ivuxolimab in advanced cancers. Sequencing used immunoSEQ multiplex PCR; TCRdb keeps in-frame clones, though not all of them. The repertoire consists of fewer than 25,000 clones, with roughly 80% occurring once and the leading ten covering 24%. The input for sequencing was CD4+ or CD8+ T cells sorted from blood, taken in a trial of the OX40 agonist ivuxolimab. All receptors come from an adult with an advanced solid tumor such as melanoma, head and neck, liver or kidney cancer. Each CDR3 is given with its conserved first and last residue. The order of the fields is V gene, CDR3 length, J gene, clone size, D gene, CDR3 DNA, CDR3 protein. The D gene is left open where the match is weak. Size tells how often a clone was seen (once, few, many) or the class of an expanded clone, and some rows leave it out.

V: TRBV27
length: 16
J: TRBJ2-1
size: once
D: TRBD1
DNA: TGTGCCAGCAGTTTATGGACAGGATCCGTGGGGAATGAGCAGTTCTTC
CDR3: CASSLWTGSVGNEQFF

V: TRBV28
length: 16
J: TRBJ1-5
size: few
D: .
DNA: TGTGCCAGCAGGGTAGGGACACTATATAGCAATCAGCCCCAGCATTTT
CDR3: CASRVGTLYSNQPQHF

V: TRBV5-1
length: 13
J: TRBJ2-1
size: .
D: .
DNA: TGCGCCAGCAGATCGGACCTTCACAATGAGCAGTTCTTC
CDR3: CASRSDLHNEQFF

V: TRBV30
length: 11
J: TRBJ1-1
size: few
D: TRBD1
DNA: TGTGCCTTCGACAGGGGCACTGAAGCTTTCTTT
CDR3: CAFDRGTEAFF

V: TRBV2
length: 16
J: TRBJ2-5
size: .
D: .
DNA: TGTGCCAGCAGTGTATCGCAGTTCCCCGGGTGGGAGACCCAGTACTTC
CDR3: CASSVSQFPGWETQYF

V: TRBV5-1
length: 14
J: TRBJ2-5
size: medium-sized
D: .
DNA: TGCGCCAGCAGCTTAATACAGGCTCAAGAGACCCAGTACTTC
CDR3: CASSLIQAQETQYF

V: TRBV19
length: 12
J: TRBJ1-5
size: .
D: .
DNA: TGTGCCAGTAGTGGGGGCAATCAGCCCCAGCATTTT
CDR3: CASSGGNQPQHF

V: TRBV6-6
length: 13
J: TRBJ2-7
size: once
D: .
DNA: TGTGCCAGCAGTTACTTGGGCGGAGGTGAGCAGTACTTC
CDR3: CASSYLGGGEQYF

V: TRBV6-5
length: 15
J: TRBJ2-7
size: .
D: TRBD2
DNA: TGTGCCAGCAGTTACCCGGGCGGGGGGGCCGACGAGCAGTACTTC
CDR3: CASSYPGGGADEQYF

V: TRBV7-9
length: 13
J: TRBJ2-7
size: .
D: .
DNA: TGTGCCCTTCCTACAACACCATCCTACGAGCAGTACTTC
CDR3: CALPTTPSYEQYF

V: TRBV7-9
length: 15
J: TRBJ2-1
size: .
D: TRBD2
DNA: TGTGCCAGCAGCACTAGCGGGATCTCCTACAATGAGCAGTTCTTC
CDR3: CASSTSGISYNEQFF

V: TRBV5-4
length: 14
J: TRBJ1-4
size: .
D: TRBD1
DNA: TGTGCCAGCAGCCCCGGACAGGGCTATGAAAAACTGTTTTTT
CDR3: CASSPGQGYEKLFF

V: TRBV4-1
length: 11
J: TRBJ2-7
size: .
D: .
DNA: TGCGCCAGCAGCCAAAATGACGAGCAGTACTTC
CDR3: CASSQNDEQYF

V: TRBV23-1
length: 17
J: TRBJ2-6
size: .
D: TRBD1
DNA: TGCGCCAGCAGTCAACCACGACAGGGAACTGGGGCCAACGTCCTGACTTTC
CDR3: CASSQPRQGTGANVLTF

V: TRBV27
length: 16
J: TRBJ2-7
size: .
D: .
DNA: TGTGCCAGCAGCCCCCAGGGTGGCAGGGGTCTTTACGAGCAGTACTTC
CDR3: CASSPQGGRGLYEQYF

V: TRBV19
length: 14
J: TRBJ1-1
size: .
D: .
DNA: TGTGCCAGTAGTGTAGGGGCGGGGGGCACTGAAGCTTTCTTT
CDR3: CASSVGAGGTEAFF

V: TRBV30
length: 13
J: TRBJ2-6
size: .
D: .
DNA: TGTGCCTGGACCCCCGAGTCGGCCAACGTCCTGACTTTC
CDR3: CAWTPESANVLTF

V: TRBV9
length: 15
J: TRBJ1-2
size: few
D: TRBD1
DNA: TGTGCCAGCAGCCCCGCGGGACAGGGGGCGGAAGGCTACACCTTC
CDR3: CASSPAGQGAEGYTF

V: TRBV5-6
length: 12
J: TRBJ1-5
size: .
D: .
DNA: TGTGCCAGCAGCGGTGTAGGTCAGCCCCAGCATTTT
CDR3: CASSGVGQPQHF

V: TRBV11-3
length: 11
J: TRBJ2-1
size: many
D: .
DNA: TGTGCCAGCAGCCCAGGGTTAGCCCAGTTCTTC
CDR3: CASSPGLAQFF

V: TRBV7-9
length: 14
J: TRBJ2-7
size: .
D: TRBD1
DNA: TGTGCCAGTATGTATCCGAGACAGGGCCTAGAACAGTACTTC
CDR3: CASMYPRQGLEQYF

V: TRBV6-1
length: 15
J: TRBJ2-7
size: .
D: .
DNA: TGTGCCAGCAGTGAATCGGTGGGACCCCACGTCGAGCAGTACTTC
CDR3: CASSESVGPHVEQYF

V: TRBV7-6
length: 13
J: TRBJ1-1
size: .
D: .
DNA: TGTGCCAGCAGCACTCGAAGGGACACTGAAGCTTTCTTT
CDR3: CASSTRRDTEAFF

V: TRBV28
length: 14
J: TRBJ2-7
size: .
D: .
DNA: TGTGCCAGCACCACAGATAGGAACACTTACGAGCAGTACTTC
CDR3: CASTTDRNTYEQYF

V: TRBV14
length: 13
J: TRBJ2-3
size: .
D: .
DNA: TGTGCCAGCAGCCAAGGTACGAGAGCGCATGCGTATTTT
CDR3: CASSQGTRAHAYF

V: TRBV28
length: 15
J: TRBJ1-1
size: once
D: .
DNA: TGTGCCAGCAGTGTTTTGGAGGGTGCCAGAACTGAAGCTTTCTTT
CDR3: CASSVLEGARTEAFF

V: TRBV6-4
length: 14
J: TRBJ1-6
size: .
D: .
DNA: TGTGCCAGCAGTGACGATGGGGGAGGTTCACCCCTCCACTTT
CDR3: CASSDDGGGSPLHF

V: TRBV7-2
length: 15
J: TRBJ1-1
size: .
D: TRBD1
DNA: TGTGCCAGCAGTTCGAGACAGGGAAGAGGCACTGAAGCTTTCTTT
CDR3: CASSSRQGRGTEAFF

V: TRBV6-5
length: 15
J: TRBJ1-1
size: .
D: .
DNA: TGTGCCAGCAGTTACGGGGCAGCCTTGAACACTGAAGCTTTCTTT
CDR3: CASSYGAALNTEAFF

V: TRBV27
length: 13
J: TRBJ2-7
size: .
D: .
DNA: TGTGCCAGCAGCCCTATGTTTGAGGGCGAGCAGTACTTC
CDR3: CASSPMFEGEQYF

V: TRBV29-1
length: 14
J: TRBJ2-1
size: .
D: .
DNA: TGCAGCGTTGAGGGCTGGGAAACCTACAATGAGCAGTTCTTC
CDR3: CSVEGWETYNEQFF

V: TRBV30
length: 12
J: TRBJ2-7
size: .
D: .
DNA: TGTGCCTGGAGTGTCCTCAAATACGAGCAGTACTTC
CDR3: CAWSVLKYEQYF

V: TRBV27
length: 13
J: TRBJ1-3
size: .
D: .
DNA: TGTGCCAGCAGTGGGGTCTCTGGAAACACCATATATTTT
CDR3: CASSGVSGNTIYF

V: TRBV21-1
length: 13
J: TRBJ2-7
size: once
D: .
DNA: TGTGCCAGCAGCAAAGGGAGATCCTACGAGCAGTACTTC
CDR3: CASSKGRSYEQYF

V: TRBV10-1
length: 16
J: TRBJ1-1
size: once
D: .
DNA: TGCGCCAGCAGTGAGTCGAGTCACGGTACGAACACTGAAGCTTTCTTT
CDR3: CASSESSHGTNTEAFF

V: TRBV4-1
length: 15
J: TRBJ1-1
size: .
D: .
DNA: TGCGCCAGCAGGTTTCGTCCGAGGACTAACACTGAAGCTTTCTTT
CDR3: CASRFRPRTNTEAFF

V: TRBV6-5
length: 13
J: TRBJ2-7
size: .
D: .
DNA: TGTGCCAGCAGCCTCGGGGTAGCGCGCGAGCAGTACTTC
CDR3: CASSLGVAREQYF

V: TRBV6-1
length: 13
J: TRBJ2-7
size: .
D: .
DNA: TGTGCCAGCGCCAACCGGGCCCCCTACGAGCAGTACTTC
CDR3: CASANRAPYEQYF

V: TRBV15
length: 16
J: TRBJ1-3
size: once
D: .
DNA: TGTGCCACCAGCAGAGGGGCCTTTCGGAGGGGAAACACCATATATTTT
CDR3: CATSRGAFRRGNTIYF

V: TRBV25-1
length: 17
J: TRBJ2-1
size: once
D: TRBD1
DNA: TGTGCCAGCAGTTCCCTCTCACCGGGACAGGCCGACAATGAGCAGTTCTTC
CDR3: CASSSLSPGQADNEQFF